Presented here are 16 T cell receptor beta chains from one specimen sequenced in a study of OX40 agonist ivuxolimab in advanced cancers. Using immunoSEQ multiplex PCR, the repertoire was profiled, and TCRdb retains in-frame clones only, with some absent. The data hold 56,000 or so clones, with around 86% observed a single time. The material sequenced was CD4+ or CD8+ T cells sorted from blood, taken in a trial of the OX40 agonist ivuxolimab. The receptors were sampled from an adult with an advanced solid tumor such as melanoma, head and neck, liver or kidney cancer.

This sequence joins TRBV19 and TRBJ1-5; TRBD1 might be the D (6 bases). Deletions cut 1 base from V and 6 bases from J, with 13 bases between. In germline, CDR1 is LNHDA, CDR2 SQIVND (reference sequence). The CDR3 has 15 amino acids. This CDR3 reads CASSIVGGLGQPQHF. The CDR3 DNA is TGTGCCAGTAGTATAGTAGGGGGACTCGGTCAGCCCCAGCATTTT.

The rearrangement joins TRBV10-3 to TRBJ2-2; the D gene is possibly TRBD1 (6 bases). The CDR3 spans 16 residues. Trimming shortened V by 2 bases and J by 4 bases, and 14 bases separated the two germline ends. Per the germline V gene, CDR1 is ENHRY and CDR2 is SYGVKD. CDR3 sequence reads: CAISEELGAGTGELFF. The CDR3 DNA follows: TGTGCCATCAGTGAGGAATTGGGGGCGGGCACCGGGGAGCTGTTTTTT.

The V call is TRBV6-5, the J call TRBJ2-7, with no clear D. CDR3 length equals 15 residues. Trimming removed 6 bases from V and 2 bases from J, with 17 bases in between. Germline V gene data show CDR1 as MNHEY and CDR2 as SVGAGI. CDR3 protein: CASSSSSSPTYEQYF. CDR3 DNA: TGTGCCAGCAGCTCCTCATCATCCCCTACCTACGAGCAGTACTTC.

In DNA form, the CDR3 reads TGTGCCAGCAGGAGGGGGACAGGGGACCAGCCCCAGCATTTT. The encoded protein is CASRRGTGDQPQHF. The rearrangement joins TRBV6-1 to TRBJ1-5; 10 bases align to TRBD1. This CDR3 region has 14 residues. The germline V gene has CDR1 MNHNS and CDR2 SASEGT. The ends lost 6 bases at V and 7 bases at J; junction bases unmatched: 6.

The genes are TRBV6-6 and TRBJ2-5; TRBD2 aligns across 8 bases. The J segment lost 0 bases and the V segment lost 10 bases, leaving 10 bases of the junction unmatched. This CDR3 spans 15 amino acids. CDR1 is MNHNY, CDR2 SVGAGI, per germline (reference sequence). The CDR3 reads CATLKGGGYQETQYF. The DNA of the CDR3 is TGTGCCACCCTGAAGGGCGGGGGGTACCAAGAGACCCAGTACTTC.

The CDR3 region has the DNA TGTGCCAGCAGCTTGGTGGGGGAAAATTCACCCCTCCACTTT. Translating gives CASSLVGENSPLHF. The chain couples TRBV5-6 to TRBJ1-6, with D perhaps TRBD1 (5 bases). Germline CDR1 and CDR2: SGHDT and YYEEEE. CDR3 length equals 14 residues. Between the trimmed V and J ends, which lost 0 bases and 7 bases, there was a span of 8 bases.

The chain has TRBV11-2 and TRBJ2-7, with 10 nucleotides matching TRBD2. With V trimmed by 5 bases and J by 1 base, 2 bases remained unmatched. The CDR3 has 14 residues. The germline V gene encodes CDR1 SGHAT and CDR2 FQNNGV. CDR3 sequence reads: CASSLTSGSYEQYF. The CDR3 region has the DNA TGTGCCAGCAGCCTGACTAGCGGGTCCTACGAGCAGTACTTC.

This clone was seen more than once but under ten times. The CDR3 DNA reads TGTGCCAGTAGCGCCGGGGCCTACGAGCAGTACTTC. This translates into CASSAGAYEQYF. V usage is TRBV19 and J usage is TRBJ2-7, with TRBD2 as a possible D gene (5 bases). In germline, CDR1 is LNHDA, CDR2 SQIVND (reference sequence). The V and J ends lost 6 bases and 2 bases respectively, with 8 bases between them. The CDR3 consists of 12 residues.

The chain has TRBV10-1 and TRBJ1-3; a weak D match, TRBD1 (5 bases). The germline CDR1 and CDR2 sequences are WNHNN and SYGVQD (reference sequence). V lost 3 bases, J lost 4 bases, and 7 bases lay in between. CDR3 length: 13 residues. The CDR3 DNA sequence: TGCGCCAGCAGTGAAAGGGACGGAAACACCATATATTTT. Protein product: CASSERDGNTIYF.

The genes are TRBV10-3 and TRBJ2-1; 12 positions match TRBD2. Germline V lookup: CDR1 ENHRY, CDR2 SYGVKD. With V trimmed by 10 bases and J by 7 bases, 14 bases remained unmatched. This CDR3 has 16 amino acids. The DNA of the CDR3 is TGTGCCACCAAGGGGGCTAGCGGGAGGGCCATGAATGAGCAGTTCTTC. The encoded protein is CATKGASGRAMNEQFF.

This clone was counted a few times. This chain connects TRBV5-8 to TRBJ2-1, with 7 bases lining up with TRBD1. The length of the CDR3 is 17 residues. J was trimmed by 1 base and V by 2 bases; bases with no gene match: 9. CDR1 and CDR2 (germline): SGHTS, YDEGEE. The CDR3 reads CASSFFPGGLSYNEQFF. The CDR3 DNA is TGTGCCAGCAGCTTTTTCCCAGGGGGATTATCCTACAATGAGCAGTTCTTC.

The chain is built from TRBV4-1 and TRBJ2-1; 8 bases line up with TRBD1. The CDR3 totals 17 residues. The trim removed 1 base at V and 7 bases at J, leaving 12 bases unmatched. The germline CDR1 and CDR2 sequences are MGHRA and YSYEKL. CDR3 amino acids: CASSQGPGTGVGNEQFF. In DNA form, the CDR3 reads TGCGCCAGCAGCCAAGGGCCCGGGACAGGAGTTGGTAATGAGCAGTTCTTC.

The V gene is TRBV19, the J gene TRBJ1-1; D perhaps matches TRBD1 (5 bases). V was cut by 8 bases and J by 4 bases, with 29 bases left in between. The germline V gene encodes CDR1 LNHDA and CDR2 SQIVND (reference sequence). The CDR3 contains 18 residues. The CDR3 spells CASRPGYGRSGAGTEAFF. CDR3 nucleotide sequence: TGTGCCAGTCGGCCGGGGTATGGGAGAAGTGGGGCCGGCACTGAAGCTTTCTTT.

This clone came up a few times. The J gene is TRBJ1-5, the V gene TRBV27; maybe TRBD1 (6 bases). The CDR3 is 13 amino acids. Per germline, CDR1 MNHEY and CDR2 SMNVEV (reference sequence). The DNA of the CDR3 is TGTGCGTCGCGGGGGGGCTGGAGTCAGCCCCAGCATTTT. Its protein is CASRGGWSQPQHF.

The chain combines TRBV6-5 with TRBJ1-5; no reliable D call. This CDR3 region has 14 residues. V was trimmed by 0 bases and J by 5 bases, leaving 8 bases between them. In germline, CDR1 is MNHEY, CDR2 SVGAGI. The CDR3 DNA follows: TGTGCCAGCAGTTACTCGTCAGAGTATCAGCCCCAGCATTTT. It codes for CASSYSSEYQPQHF.

The chain couples TRBV7-3 to TRBJ2-3; TRBD2 matches 7 bases. V gave up 0 bases and J gave up 2 bases; unmatched junction bases: 8. The CDR3 is 17 amino acids. Germline-derived CDR1 and CDR2 are SGHTA and FQGTGA. The CDR3 nucleotides are TGTGCCAGCAGCTTAACGGGCGCGGGAGATCCCACAGATACGCAGTATTTT. Translated: CASSLTGAGDPTDTQYF.